This entry is about one TCR beta chain. This CDR3 region has 14 residues. Germline trimming cut 3 bases from V and 4 bases from J; bases unmatched to any gene: 5. Germline V CDR1 and CDR2: SGHNT, YYREEE (reference sequence). An input of roughly 0.5 to 1 ug of RNA was subjected to reverse transcription using random hexamers. An immunoSEQ multiplex PCR amplified TCR beta CDR3 over 54 Vbeta and 13 Jbeta. TCRdb re-derived calls from the immunoSEQ multiplex PCR reads in MiXCR, one entry per CDR3 protein. The sample comprises 200,000 or so distinct CDR3 sequences, about 94% of which are singletons, and about 0.093% rests with the top ten. These data come from a study of CD8 T cells in Susac syndrome. In blood CD8+ and CD4+ T cells, TCR beta underwent sequencing. The multiple sclerosis control group consisted of treatment-naive patients whose relapsing-remitting disease, which was either stable or active, fulfilled revised McDonald criteria. Isolation of CD8+ and CD4+ T cells was performed negatively, whereas enrichment of TEMRA cells was done by FACS.

The sequencing input was CD4+ T cells from PBMCs. The V and J genes are TRBV5-4 and TRBJ1-2, with 8 bases aligning to TRBD1. The origin of this receptor is a human donor with multiple sclerosis. The CDR3 loop reads CASSWTGIAYGYTF. The CDR3 DNA sequence: TGTGCCAGCAGCTGGACAGGGATAGCCTATGGCTACACCTTC.